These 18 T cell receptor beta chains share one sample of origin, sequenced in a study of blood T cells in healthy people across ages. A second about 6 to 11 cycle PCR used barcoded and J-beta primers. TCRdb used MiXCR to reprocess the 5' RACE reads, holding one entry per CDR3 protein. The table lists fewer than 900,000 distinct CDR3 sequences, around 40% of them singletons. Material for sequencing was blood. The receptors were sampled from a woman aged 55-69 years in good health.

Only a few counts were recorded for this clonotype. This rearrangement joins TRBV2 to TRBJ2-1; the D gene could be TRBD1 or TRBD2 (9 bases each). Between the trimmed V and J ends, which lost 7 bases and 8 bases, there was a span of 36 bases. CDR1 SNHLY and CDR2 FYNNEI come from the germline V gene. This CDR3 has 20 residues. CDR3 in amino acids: CASKPGQGFSSGALKDEQFF. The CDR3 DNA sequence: TGTGCCAGCAAACCGGGACAGGGTTTTTCTAGCGGGGCTCTAAAGGATGAGCAGTTCTTC. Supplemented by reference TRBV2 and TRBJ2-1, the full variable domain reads EPEVTQTPSHQVTQMGQEVILRCVPISNHLYFYWYRQILGQKVEFLVSFYNNEISEKSEIFDDQFSVERPDGSNFTLKIRSTKLEDSAMYFCASKPGQGFSSGALKDEQFFGPGTRLTVL.

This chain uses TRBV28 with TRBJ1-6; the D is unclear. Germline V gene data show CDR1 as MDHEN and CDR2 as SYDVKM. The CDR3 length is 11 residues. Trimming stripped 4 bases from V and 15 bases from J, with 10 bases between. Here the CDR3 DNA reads TGTGCCAGCAGTTCAACCCATGGCCTCCACTTT. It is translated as CASSSTHGLHF. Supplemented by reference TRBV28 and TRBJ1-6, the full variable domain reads DVKVTQSSRYLVKRTGEKVFLECVQDMDHENMFWYRQDPGLGLRLIYFSYDVKMKEKGDIPEGYSVSREKKERFSLILESASTNQTSMYLCASSSTHGLHFGNGTRLTVT.

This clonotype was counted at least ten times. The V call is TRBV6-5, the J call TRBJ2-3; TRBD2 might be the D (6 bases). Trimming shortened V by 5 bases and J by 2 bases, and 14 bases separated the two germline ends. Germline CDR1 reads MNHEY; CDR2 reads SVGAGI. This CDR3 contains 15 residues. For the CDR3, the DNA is TGTGCCAGCAGTCTGGGGGGAGGAATCACAGATACGCAGTATTTT. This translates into CASSLGGGITDTQYF.

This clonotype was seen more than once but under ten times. The CDR3 is CASSLRGQGNGQQYF. In DNA, the CDR3 is TGTGCCAGCAGCTTACGGGGACAGGGGAACGGGCAGCAGTACTTC. This chain connects TRBV7-6 to TRBJ2-5; 10 bases agree with TRBD1. From germline, CDR1 is SGHVS and CDR2 FNYEAQ. This CDR3 is built from 15 residues. With V trimmed by 2 bases and J by 11 bases, 11 bases remained unmatched.

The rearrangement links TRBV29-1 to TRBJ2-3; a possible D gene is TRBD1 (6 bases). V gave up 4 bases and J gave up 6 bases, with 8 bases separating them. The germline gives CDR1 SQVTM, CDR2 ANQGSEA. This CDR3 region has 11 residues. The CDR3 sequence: CSVAGDDTQYF. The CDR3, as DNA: TGCAGCGTTGCAGGGGATGATACGCAGTATTTT.

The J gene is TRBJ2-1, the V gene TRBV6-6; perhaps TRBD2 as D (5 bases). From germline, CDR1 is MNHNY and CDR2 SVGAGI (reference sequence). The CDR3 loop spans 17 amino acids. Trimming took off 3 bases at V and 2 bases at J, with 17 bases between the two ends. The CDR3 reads CASSYWDGGIPYNEQFF. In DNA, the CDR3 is TGTGCCAGCAGTTATTGGGATGGAGGTATCCCCTACAATGAGCAGTTCTTC.

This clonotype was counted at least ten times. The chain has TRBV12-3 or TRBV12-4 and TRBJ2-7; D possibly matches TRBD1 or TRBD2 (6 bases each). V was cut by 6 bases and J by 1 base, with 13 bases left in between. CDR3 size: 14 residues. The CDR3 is CASRPTGTSYEQYF. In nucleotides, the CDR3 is TGTGCCAGCAGACCCACAGGGACTTCCTACGAGCAGTACTTC.

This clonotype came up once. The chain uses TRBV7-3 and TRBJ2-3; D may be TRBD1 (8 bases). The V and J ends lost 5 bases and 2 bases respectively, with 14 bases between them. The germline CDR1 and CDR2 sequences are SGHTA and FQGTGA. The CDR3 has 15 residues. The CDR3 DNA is TGTGCCAGCAGCCGAGCGGGACAGGTCACAGATACGCAGTATTTT. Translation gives CASSRAGQVTDTQYF.

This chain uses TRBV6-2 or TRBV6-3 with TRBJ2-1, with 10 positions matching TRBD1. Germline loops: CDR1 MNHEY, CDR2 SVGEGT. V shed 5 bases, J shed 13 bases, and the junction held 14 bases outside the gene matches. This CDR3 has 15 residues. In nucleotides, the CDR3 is TGTGCCAGCAGTACACACCGGGACAGGGGAGAGACCCAGTTCTTC. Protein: CASSTHRDRGETQFF.

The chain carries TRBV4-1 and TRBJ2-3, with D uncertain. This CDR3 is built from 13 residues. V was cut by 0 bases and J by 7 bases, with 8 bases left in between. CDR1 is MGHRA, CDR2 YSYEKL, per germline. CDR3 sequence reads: CASSQDRWNTQYF. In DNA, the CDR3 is TGCGCCAGCAGCCAAGATCGGTGGAATACGCAGTATTTT.

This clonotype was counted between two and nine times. DNA for the CDR3: TGTGCCAGCAGCTTAAGAGACGCGGCCGAGCAGTTCTTC. As protein: CASSLRDAAEQFF. The chain carries TRBV11-2 and TRBJ2-1; D call uncertain. The CDR3 totals 13 residues. Germline values: CDR1 SGHAT, CDR2 FQNNGV. V was shortened by 2 bases and J by 10 bases, with 12 bases between the two germline ends.

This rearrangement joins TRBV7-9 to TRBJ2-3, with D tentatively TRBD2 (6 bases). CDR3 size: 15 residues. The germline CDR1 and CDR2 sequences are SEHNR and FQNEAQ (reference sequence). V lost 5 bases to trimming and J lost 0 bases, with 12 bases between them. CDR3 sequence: CASSLGGPSTDTQYF. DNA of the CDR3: TGTGCCAGCAGCCTAGGAGGGCCTAGCACAGATACGCAGTATTTT.

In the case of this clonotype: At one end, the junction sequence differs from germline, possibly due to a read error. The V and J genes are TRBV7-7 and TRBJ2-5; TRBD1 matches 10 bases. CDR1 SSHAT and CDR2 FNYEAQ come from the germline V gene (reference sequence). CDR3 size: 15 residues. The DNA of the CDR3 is TGTGCTAGCAGCTTAGAGCCGGACAGGGGGAAGACCCAGTACTTC. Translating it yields CASSLEPDRGKTQYF.

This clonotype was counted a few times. CDR3 coding DNA: TGTGCCAGCAGGGGACAAGATGGCTACACCTTC. This codes for CASRGQDGYTF. V is TRBV6-4 and J is TRBJ1-2; D possibly corresponds to TRBD1 (6 bases). The CDR3 has 11 residues. The germline gives CDR1 MRHNA, CDR2 SNTAGT. Trimming cost V 6 bases and J 6 bases, with 8 bases left between them.

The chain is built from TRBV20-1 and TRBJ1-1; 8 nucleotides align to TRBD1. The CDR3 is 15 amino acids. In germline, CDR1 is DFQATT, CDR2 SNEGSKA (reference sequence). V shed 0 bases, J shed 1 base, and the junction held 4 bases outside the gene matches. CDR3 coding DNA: TGCAGTGCTAGAGATTTTGGGACAGGGAACACTGAAGCTTTCTTT. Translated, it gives CSARDFGTGNTEAFF.

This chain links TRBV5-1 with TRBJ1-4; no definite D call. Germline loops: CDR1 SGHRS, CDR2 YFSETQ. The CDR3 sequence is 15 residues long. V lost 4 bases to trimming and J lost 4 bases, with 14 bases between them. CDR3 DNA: TGCGCCAGCAGCCCCGGACGGCAGTATAATGAAAAACTGTTTTTT. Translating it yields CASSPGRQYNEKLFF. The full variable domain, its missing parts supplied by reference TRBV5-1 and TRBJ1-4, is KAGVTQTPRYLIKTRGQQVTLSCSPISGHRSVSWYQQTPGQGLQFLFEYFSETQRNKGNFPGRFSGRQFSNSRSEMNVSTLELGDSALYLCASSPGRQYNEKLFFGSGTQLSVL.

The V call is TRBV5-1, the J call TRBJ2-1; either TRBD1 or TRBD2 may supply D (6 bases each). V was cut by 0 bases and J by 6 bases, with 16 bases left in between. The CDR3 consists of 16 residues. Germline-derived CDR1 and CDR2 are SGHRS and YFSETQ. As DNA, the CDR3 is TGCGCCAGCAGCTTGGACGGGTTCGGGGGCTCCAATGAGCAGTTCTTC. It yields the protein CASSLDGFGGSNEQFF.

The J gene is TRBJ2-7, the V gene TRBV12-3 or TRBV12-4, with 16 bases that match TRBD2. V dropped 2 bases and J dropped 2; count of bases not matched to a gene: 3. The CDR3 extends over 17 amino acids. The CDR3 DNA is TGTGCCAGCAGTTTATACGGGACTAGCGGGGGGGCCTACGAGCAGTACTTC. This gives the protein CASSLYGTSGGAYEQYF.